The entry below describes one T cell receptor beta chain. This entry belongs to a study of OX40 agonist ivuxolimab in advanced cancers. The V gene lost 7 bases and the J gene lost 2 bases, with 7 bases spanning the gap. The CDR3 has 12 residues. Germline V CDR1 and CDR2: MDHEN, SYDVKM. The repertoire was sequenced with immunoSEQ multiplex PCR; TCRdb's copy has only in-frame clones and lacks some. The sample has 70,000 to 95,000 clones, roughly 92% seen once. Material: CD4+ or CD8+ T cells sorted from blood, obtained in a trial of the OX40 agonist ivuxolimab. The chain uses TRBV28 and TRBJ2-3, with unresolved D. The receptor's source is an adult with an advanced solid tumor such as melanoma, head and neck, liver or kidney cancer. The CDR3 DNA sequence: TGTGCCAGCAATACTCTCACAGATACGCAGTATTTT. This translates into CASNTLTDTQYF.